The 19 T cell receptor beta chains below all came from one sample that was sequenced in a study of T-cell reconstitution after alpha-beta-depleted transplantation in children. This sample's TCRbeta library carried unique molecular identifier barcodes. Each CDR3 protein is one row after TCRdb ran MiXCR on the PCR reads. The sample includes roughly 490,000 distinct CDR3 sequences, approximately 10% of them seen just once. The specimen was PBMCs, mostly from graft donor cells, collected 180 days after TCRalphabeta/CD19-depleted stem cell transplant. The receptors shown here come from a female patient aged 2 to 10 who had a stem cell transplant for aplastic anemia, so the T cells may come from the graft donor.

The CDR3 spells CASSPRPTEAFF. In DNA, the CDR3 is TGTGCCAGCTCACCACGGCCCACTGAAGCTTTCTTT. This chain connects TRBV18 to TRBJ1-1; no firm D call. The CDR3 has 12 amino acids. Trimming stripped 1 base from V and 4 bases from J, with 4 bases between. The germline CDR1 and CDR2 sequences are KGHSH and LQKENI.

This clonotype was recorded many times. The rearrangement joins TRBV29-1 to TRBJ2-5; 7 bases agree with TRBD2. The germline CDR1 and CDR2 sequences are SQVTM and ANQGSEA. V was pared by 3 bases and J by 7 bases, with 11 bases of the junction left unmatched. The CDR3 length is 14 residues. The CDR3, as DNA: TGCAGCGTTGAGGGGAGGTCCCTAGCGGTGACCCAGTACTTC. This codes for CSVEGRSLAVTQYF. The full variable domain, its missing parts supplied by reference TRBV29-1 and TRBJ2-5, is SAVISQKPSRDICQRGTSLTIQCQVDSQVTMMFWYRQQPGQSLTLIATANQGSEATYESGFVIDKFPISRPNLTFSTLTVSNMSPEDSSIYLCSVEGRSLAVTQYFGPGTRLLVL.

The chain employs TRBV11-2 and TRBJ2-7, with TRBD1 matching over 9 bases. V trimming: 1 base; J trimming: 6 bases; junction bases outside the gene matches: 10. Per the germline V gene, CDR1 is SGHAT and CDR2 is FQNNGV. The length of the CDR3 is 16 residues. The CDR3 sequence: CASSLGGTGLKREQYF. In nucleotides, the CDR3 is TGTGCCAGCAGCTTAGGAGGGACAGGGTTGAAGCGCGAGCAGTACTTC.

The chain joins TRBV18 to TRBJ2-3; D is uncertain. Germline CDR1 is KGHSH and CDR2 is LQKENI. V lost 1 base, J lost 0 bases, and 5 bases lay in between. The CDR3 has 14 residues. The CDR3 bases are TGTGCCAGCTCACCACAGATGAGCACAGATACGCAGTATTTT. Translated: CASSPQMSTDTQYF. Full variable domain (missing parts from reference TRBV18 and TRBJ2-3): NAGVMQNPRHLVRRRGQEARLRCSPMKGHSHVYWYRQLPEEGLKFMVYLQKENIIDESGMPKERFSAEFPKEGPSILRIQQVVRGDSAAYFCASSPQMSTDTQYFGPGTRLTVL.

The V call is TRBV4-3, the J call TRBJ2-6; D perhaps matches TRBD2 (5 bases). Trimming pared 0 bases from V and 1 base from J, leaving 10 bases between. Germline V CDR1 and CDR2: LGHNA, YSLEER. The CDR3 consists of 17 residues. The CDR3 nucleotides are TGCGCCAGCAGCCAAGAGGCCAGGAGGTCTGGGGCCAACGTCCTGACTTTC. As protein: CASSQEARRSGANVLTF.

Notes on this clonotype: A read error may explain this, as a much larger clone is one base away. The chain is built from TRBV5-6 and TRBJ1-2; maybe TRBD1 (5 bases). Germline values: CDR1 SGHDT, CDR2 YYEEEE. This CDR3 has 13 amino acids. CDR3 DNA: TGTGTCAGCAGCTTGACAGATAACTATGGCTACACCTTC. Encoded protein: CVSSLTDNYGYTF.

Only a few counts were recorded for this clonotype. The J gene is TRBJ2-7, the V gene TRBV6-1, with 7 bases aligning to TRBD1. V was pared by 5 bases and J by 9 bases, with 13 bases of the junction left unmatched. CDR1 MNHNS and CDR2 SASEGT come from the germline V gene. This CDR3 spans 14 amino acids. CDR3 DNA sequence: TGTGCCAGCAGTCCCGGACAGGAGCCGGTTCGGCAGTACTTC. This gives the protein CASSPGQEPVRQYF.

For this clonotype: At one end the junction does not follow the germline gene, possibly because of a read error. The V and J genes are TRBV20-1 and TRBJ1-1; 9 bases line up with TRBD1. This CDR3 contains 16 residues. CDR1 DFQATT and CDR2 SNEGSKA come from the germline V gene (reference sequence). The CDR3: CCASPPGQGLSTEAFF. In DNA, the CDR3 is TGCTGTGCTAGCCCCCCAGGACAGGGGTTGTCGACTGAAGCTTTCTTT.

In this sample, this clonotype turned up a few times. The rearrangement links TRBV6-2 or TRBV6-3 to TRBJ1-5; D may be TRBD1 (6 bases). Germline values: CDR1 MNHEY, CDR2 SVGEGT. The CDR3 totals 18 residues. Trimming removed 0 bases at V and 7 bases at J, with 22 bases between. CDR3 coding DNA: TGTGCCAGCAGTTACTCTAGGACCGAGGACAGTCTCCTGCAGCCCCAGCATTTT. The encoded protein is CASSYSRTEDSLLQPQHF.

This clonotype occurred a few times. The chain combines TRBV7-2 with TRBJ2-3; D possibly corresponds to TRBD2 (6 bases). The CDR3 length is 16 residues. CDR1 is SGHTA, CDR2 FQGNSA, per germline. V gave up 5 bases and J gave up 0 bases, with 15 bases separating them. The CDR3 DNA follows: TGTGCCAGCAGCCGACCTCTAGCGCCGAGCACAGATACGCAGTATTTT. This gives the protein CASSRPLAPSTDTQYF.

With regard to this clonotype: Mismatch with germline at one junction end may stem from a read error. The CDR3 nucleotides are TGTGCCAGCAGCTTAGTAGCCTACCAGCAGTACTTC. Translated, it gives CASSLVAYQQYF. This rearrangement joins TRBV7-9 to TRBJ2-7; D gene unclear. Germline values: CDR1 SEHNR, CDR2 FQNEAQ (reference sequence). This CDR3 is 12 amino acids long.

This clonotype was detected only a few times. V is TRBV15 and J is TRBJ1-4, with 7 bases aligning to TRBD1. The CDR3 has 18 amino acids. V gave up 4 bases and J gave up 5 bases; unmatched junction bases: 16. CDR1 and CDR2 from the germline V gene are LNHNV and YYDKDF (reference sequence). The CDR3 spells CATSNTYRTGGPNEKLFF. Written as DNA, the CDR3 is TGTGCCACCAGCAATACTTACCGGACAGGCGGGCCGAATGAAAAACTGTTTTTT.

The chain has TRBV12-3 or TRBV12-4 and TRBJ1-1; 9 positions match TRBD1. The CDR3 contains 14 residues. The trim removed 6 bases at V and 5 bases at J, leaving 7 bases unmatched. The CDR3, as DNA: TGTGCCAGCAGCTTCGGGGACAGGGTAACTGAAGCTTTCTTT. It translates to CASSFGDRVTEAFF.

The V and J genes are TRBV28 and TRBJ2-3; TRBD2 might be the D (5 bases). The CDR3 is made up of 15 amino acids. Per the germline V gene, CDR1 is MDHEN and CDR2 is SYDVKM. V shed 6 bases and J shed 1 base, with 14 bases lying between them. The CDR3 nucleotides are TGTGCCAGCAGCTCAATCACAGCGGGCACAGATACGCAGTATTTT. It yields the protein CASSSITAGTDTQYF.

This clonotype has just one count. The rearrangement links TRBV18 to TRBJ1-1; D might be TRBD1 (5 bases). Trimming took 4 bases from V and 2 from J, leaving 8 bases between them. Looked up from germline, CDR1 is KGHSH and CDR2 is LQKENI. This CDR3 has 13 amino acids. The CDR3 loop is CASSQGTNTEAFF. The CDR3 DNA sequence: TGTGCCAGCTCACAGGGGACCAACACTGAAGCTTTCTTT.

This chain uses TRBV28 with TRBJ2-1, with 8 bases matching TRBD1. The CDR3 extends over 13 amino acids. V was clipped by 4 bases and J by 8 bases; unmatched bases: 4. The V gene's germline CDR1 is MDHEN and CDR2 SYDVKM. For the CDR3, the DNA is TGTGCCAGCAGTTACCAGGGGGCATATGAGCAGTTCTTC. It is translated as CASSYQGAYEQFF.

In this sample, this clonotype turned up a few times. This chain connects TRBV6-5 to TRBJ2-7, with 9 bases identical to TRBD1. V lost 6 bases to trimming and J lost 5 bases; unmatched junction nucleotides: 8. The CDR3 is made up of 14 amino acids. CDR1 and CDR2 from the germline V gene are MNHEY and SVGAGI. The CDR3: CASSQTGGYNEQYV. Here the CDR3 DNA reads TGTGCCAGCAGCCAGACAGGGGGGTACAACGAGCAGTACGTC.

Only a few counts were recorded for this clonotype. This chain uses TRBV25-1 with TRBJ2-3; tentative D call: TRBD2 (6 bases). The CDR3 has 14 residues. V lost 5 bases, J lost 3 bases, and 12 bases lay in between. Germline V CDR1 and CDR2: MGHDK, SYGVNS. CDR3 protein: CASSSRRDTDTQYF. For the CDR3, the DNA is TGTGCCAGCAGTTCGAGGCGGGATACAGATACGCAGTATTTT.

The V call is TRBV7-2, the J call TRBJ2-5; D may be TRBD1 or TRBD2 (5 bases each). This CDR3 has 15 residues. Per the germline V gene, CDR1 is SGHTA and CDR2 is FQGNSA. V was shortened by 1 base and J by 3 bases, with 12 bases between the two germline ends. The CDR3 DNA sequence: TGTGCCAGCAGCTTAGGGGCGAGGGGAGAAGAGACCCAGTACTTC. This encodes CASSLGARGEETQYF. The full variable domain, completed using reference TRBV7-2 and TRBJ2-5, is GAGVSQSPSNKVTEKGKDVELRCDPISGHTALYWYRQSLGQGLEFLIYFQGNSAPDKSGLPSDRFSAERTGGSVSTLTIQRTQQEDSAVYLCASSLGARGEETQYFGPGTRLLVL.